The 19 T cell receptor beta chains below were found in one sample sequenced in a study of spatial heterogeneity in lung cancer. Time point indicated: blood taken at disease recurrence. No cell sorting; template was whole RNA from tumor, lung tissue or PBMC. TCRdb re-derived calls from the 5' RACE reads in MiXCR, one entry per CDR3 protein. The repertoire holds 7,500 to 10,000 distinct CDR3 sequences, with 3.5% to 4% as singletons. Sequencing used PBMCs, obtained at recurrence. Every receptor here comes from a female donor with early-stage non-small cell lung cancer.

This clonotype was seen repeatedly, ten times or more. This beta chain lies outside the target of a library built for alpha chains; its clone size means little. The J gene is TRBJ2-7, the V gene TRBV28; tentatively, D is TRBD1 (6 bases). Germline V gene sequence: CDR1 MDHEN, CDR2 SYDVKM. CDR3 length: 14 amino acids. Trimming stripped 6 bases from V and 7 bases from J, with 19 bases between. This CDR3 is CASRPTGSPGEQYF. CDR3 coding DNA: TGTGCCAGCAGGCCCACAGGGTCCCCGGGGGAGCAGTACTTC.

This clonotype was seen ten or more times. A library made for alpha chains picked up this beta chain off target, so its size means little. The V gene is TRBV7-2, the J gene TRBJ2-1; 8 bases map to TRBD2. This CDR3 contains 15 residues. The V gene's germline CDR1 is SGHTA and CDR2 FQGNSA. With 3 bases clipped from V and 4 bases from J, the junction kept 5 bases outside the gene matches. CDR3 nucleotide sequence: TGTGCCAGCAGCTTCGCCGGGACTAGTTACAATGAGCAGTTCTTC. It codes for CASSFAGTSYNEQFF.

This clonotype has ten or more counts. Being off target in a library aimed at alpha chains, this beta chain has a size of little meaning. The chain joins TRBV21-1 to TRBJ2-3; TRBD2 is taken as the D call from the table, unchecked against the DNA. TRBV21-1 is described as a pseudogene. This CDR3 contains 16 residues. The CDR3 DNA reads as TGTGCCAGCAGCACCCGGGGTAGCGGGTCCACAGATACGCAGTATTTT. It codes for CASSTRGSGSTDTQYF.

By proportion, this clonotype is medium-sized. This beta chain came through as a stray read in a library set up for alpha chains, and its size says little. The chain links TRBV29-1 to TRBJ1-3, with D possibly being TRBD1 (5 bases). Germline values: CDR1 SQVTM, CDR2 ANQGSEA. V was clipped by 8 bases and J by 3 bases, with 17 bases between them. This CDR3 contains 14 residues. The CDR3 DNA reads TGCAGCACCCGCCGCAGGGCAGGTGGAAACACCATATATTTT. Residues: CSTRRRAGGNTIYF. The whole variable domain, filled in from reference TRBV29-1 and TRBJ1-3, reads SAVISQKPSRDICQRGTSLTIQCQVDSQVTMMFWYRQQPGQSLTLIATANQGSEATYESGFVIDKFPISRPNLTFSTLTVSNMSPEDSSIYLCSTRRRAGGNTIYFGEGSWLTVV.

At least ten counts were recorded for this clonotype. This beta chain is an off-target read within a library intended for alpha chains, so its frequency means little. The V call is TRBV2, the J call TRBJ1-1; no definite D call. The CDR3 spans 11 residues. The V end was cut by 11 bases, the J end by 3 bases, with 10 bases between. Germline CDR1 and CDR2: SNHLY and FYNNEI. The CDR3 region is CAWWADTEAFF. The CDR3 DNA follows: TGTGCCTGGTGGGCGGACACTGAAGCTTTCTTT.

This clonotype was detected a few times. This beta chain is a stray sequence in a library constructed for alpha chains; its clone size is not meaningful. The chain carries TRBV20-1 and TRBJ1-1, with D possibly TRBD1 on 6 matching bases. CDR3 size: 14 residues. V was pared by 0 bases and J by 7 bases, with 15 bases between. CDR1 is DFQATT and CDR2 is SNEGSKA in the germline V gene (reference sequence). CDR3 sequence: CSARDLRGADEAFF. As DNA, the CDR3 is TGCAGTGCTAGAGATTTACGGGGGGCGGATGAAGCTTTCTTT.

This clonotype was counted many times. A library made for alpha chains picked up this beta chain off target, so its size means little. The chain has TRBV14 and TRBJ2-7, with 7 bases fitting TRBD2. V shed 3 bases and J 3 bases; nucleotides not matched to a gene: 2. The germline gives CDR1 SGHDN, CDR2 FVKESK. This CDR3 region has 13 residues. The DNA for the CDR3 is TGTGCCAGCAGCCAGGGGGGGGGCTACGAGCAGTACTTC. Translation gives CASSQGGGYEQYF.

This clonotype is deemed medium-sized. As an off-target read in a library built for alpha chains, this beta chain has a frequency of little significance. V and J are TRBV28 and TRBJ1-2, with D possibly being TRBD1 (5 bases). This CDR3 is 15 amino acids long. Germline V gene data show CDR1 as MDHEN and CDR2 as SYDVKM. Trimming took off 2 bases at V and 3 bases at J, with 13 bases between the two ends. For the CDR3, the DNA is TGTGCCAGCAGTTTACGCCCGCAGGGCCACTATGGCTACACCTTC. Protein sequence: CASSLRPQGHYGYTF.

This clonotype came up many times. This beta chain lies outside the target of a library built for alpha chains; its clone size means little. CDR3 DNA sequence: TGTGCCAGCAGCCCCCTTTGGGCGACGAGCTCCTACAATGAGCAGTTCTTC. Translated, it gives CASSPLWATSSYNEQFF. The gene calls are TRBV7-9 and TRBJ2-1; no reliable D call. The CDR3 covers 17 residues. With 5 bases removed from V and 0 bases from J, the gap between germline ends came to 17 bases. The V gene's germline CDR1 is SEHNR and CDR2 FQNEAQ (reference sequence).

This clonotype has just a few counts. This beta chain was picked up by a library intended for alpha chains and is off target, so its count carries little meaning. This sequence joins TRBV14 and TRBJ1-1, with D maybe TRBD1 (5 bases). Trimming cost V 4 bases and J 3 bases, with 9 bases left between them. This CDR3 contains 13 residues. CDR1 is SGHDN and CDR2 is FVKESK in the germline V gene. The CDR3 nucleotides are TGTGCCAGCAGCCCGGGGGTTCACACTGAAGCTTTCTTT. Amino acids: CASSPGVHTEAFF.

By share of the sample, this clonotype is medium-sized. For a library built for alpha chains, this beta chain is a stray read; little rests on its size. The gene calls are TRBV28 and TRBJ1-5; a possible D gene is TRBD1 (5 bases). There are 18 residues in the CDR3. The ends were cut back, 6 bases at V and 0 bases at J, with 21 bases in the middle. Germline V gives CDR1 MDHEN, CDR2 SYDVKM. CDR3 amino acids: CASSSPGRMGYSNQPQHF. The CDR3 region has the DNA TGTGCCAGCAGCTCTCCGGGACGGATGGGGTATAGCAATCAGCCCCAGCATTTT.

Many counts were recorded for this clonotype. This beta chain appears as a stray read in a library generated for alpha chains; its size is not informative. CDR3 residues: CASSDTGEDQPQHF. CDR3 DNA sequence: TGTGCCAGCAGTGATACGGGGGAGGATCAGCCCCAGCATTTT. This chain joins TRBV2 and TRBJ1-5, with D tentatively TRBD1 (5 bases). The germline V gene encodes CDR1 SNHLY and CDR2 FYNNEI. V shed 3 bases and J shed 5 bases, with 11 bases lying between them. This CDR3 region has 14 residues.

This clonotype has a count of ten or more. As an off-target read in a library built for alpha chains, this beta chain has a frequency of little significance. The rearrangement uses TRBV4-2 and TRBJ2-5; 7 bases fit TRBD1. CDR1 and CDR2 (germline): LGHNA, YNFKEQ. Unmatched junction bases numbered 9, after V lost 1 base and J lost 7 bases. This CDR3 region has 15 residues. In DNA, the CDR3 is TGTGCCAGCAGCCAAGCCTGGGACAGCGACGTGACCCAGTACTTC. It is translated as CASSQAWDSDVTQYF.

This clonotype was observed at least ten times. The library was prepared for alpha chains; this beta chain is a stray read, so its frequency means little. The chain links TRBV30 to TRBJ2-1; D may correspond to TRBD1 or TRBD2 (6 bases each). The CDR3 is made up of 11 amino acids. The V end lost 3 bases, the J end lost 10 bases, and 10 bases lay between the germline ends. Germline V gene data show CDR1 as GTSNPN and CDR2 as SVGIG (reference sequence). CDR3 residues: CAWSRGGEQFF. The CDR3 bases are TGTGCCTGGAGCAGGGGAGGCGAGCAGTTCTTC.

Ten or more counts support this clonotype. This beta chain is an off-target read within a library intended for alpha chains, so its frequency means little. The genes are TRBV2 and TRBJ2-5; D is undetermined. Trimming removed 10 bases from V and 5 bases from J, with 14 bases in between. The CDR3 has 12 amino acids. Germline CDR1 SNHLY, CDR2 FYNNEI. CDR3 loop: CANLDVWETQYF. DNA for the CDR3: TGTGCCAACCTAGATGTCTGGGAGACCCAGTACTTC.

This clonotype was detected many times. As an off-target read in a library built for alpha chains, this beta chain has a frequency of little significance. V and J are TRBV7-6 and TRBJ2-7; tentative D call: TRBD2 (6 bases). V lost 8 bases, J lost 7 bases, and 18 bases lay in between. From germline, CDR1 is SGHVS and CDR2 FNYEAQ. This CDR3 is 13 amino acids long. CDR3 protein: CASGSGSPGEQYF. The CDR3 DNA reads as TGTGCCAGCGGGAGCGGGTCGCCGGGGGAGCAGTACTTC.

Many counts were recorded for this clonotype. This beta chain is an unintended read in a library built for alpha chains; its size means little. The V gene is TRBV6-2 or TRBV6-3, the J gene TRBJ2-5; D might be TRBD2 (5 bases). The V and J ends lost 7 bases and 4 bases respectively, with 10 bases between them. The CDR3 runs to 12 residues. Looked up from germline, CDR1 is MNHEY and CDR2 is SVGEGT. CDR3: CASTDEGETQYF. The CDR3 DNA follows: TGTGCCAGCACTGACGAGGGAGAGACCCAGTACTTC.

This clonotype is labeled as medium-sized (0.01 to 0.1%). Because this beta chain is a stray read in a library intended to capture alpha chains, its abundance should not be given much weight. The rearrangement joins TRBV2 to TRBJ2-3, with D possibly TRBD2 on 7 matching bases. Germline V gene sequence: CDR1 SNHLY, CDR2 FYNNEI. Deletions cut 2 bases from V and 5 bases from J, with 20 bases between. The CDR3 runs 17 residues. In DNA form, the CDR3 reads TGTGCCAGCAGTGAACGGTTTGAGGGGGGGCCTCTAGATACGCAGTATTTT. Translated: CASSERFEGGPLDTQYF. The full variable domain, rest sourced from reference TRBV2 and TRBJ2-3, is EPEVTQTPSHQVTQMGQEVILRCVPISNHLYFYWYRQILGQKVEFLVSFYNNEISEKSEIFDDQFSVERPDGSNFTLKIRSTKLEDSAMYFCASSERFEGGPLDTQYFGPGTRLTVL.

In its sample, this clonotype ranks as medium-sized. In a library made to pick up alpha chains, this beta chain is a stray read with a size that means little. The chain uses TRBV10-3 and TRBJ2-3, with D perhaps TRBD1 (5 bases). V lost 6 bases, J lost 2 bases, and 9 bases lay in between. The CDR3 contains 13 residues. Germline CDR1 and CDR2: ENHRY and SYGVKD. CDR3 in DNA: TGTGCCATCAGAGGGGCGACCACAGATACGCAGTATTTT. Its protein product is CAIRGATTDTQYF.